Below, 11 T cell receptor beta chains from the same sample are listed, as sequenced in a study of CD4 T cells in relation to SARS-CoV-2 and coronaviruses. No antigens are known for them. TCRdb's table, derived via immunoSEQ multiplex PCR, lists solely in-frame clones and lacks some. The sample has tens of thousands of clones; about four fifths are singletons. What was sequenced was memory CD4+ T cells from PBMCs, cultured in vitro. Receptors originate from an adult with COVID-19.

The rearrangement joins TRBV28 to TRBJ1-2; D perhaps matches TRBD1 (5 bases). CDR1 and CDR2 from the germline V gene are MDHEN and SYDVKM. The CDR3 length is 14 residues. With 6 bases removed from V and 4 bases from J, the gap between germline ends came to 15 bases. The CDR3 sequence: CASSPSGGTYGYTF. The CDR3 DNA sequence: TGTGCCAGCAGCCCGTCGGGGGGGACCTATGGCTACACCTTC.

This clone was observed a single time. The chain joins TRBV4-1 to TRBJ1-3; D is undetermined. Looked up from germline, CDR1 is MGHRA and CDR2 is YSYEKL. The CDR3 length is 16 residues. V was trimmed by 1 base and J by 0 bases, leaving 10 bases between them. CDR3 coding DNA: TGCGCCAGCAGCCAAGCGCAGGTTCTCTCTGGAAACACCATATATTTT. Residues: CASSQAQVLSGNTIYF.

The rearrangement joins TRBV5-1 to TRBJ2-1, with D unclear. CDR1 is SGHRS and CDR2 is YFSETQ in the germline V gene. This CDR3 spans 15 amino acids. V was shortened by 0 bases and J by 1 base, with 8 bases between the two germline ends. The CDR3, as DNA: TGCGCCAGCAGCTTGGCTGTGATGTCCTACAATGAGCAGTTCTTC. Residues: CASSLAVMSYNEQFF.

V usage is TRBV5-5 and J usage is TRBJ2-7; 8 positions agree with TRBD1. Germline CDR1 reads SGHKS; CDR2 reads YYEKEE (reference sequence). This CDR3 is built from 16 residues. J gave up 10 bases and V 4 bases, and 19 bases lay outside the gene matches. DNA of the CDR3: TGTGCCAGCAGCGTCACCCACGGGACAGGACACCCTGAACAGTACTTC. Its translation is CASSVTHGTGHPEQYF.

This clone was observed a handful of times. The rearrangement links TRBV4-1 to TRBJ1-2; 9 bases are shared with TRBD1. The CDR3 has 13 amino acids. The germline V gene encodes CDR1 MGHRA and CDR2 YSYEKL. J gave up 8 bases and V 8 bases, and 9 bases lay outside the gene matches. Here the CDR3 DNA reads TGCGCCAGCGGATTACAGGGGGCGGCGGGCTACACCTTC. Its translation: CASGLQGAAGYTF.

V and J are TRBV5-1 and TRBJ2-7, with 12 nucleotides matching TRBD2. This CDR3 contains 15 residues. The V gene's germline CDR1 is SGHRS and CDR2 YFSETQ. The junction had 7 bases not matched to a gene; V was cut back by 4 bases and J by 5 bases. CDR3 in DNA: TGCGCCAGCAGCCCGCTAGCGGGAGGGCCTAACGAGCAGTACTTC. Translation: CASSPLAGGPNEQYF.

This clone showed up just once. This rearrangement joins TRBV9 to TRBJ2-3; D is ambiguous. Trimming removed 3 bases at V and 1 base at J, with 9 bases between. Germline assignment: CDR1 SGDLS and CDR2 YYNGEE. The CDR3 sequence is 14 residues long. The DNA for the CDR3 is TGTGCCAGCAGCGAGGAGTGGGGCACAGATACGCAGTATTTT. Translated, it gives CASSEEWGTDTQYF. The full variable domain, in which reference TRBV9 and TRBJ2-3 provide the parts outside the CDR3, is DSGVTQTPKHLITATGQRVTLRCSPRSGDLSVYWYQQSLDQGLQFLIQYYNGEERAKGNILERFSAQQFPDLHSELNLSSLELGDSALYFCASSEEWGTDTQYFGPGTRLTVL.

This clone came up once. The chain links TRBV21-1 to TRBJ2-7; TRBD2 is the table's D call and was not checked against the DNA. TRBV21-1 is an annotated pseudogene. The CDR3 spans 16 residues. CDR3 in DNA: TGTGCCAGCAGCAAAGAAACAGCGGGGGCCTCCTACGAGCAGTACTTC. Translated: CASSKETAGASYEQYF.

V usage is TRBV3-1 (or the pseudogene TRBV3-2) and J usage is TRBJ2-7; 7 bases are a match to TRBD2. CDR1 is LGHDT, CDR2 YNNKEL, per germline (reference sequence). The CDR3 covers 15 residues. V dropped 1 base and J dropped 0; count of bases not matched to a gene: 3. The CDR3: CASSQGWGGSYEQYF. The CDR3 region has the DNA TGTGCCAGCAGCCAAGGCTGGGGGGGCTCCTACGAGCAGTACTTC.

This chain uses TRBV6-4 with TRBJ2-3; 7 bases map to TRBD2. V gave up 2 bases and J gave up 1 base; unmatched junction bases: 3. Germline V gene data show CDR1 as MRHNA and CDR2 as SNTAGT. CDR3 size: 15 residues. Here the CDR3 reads CASSDGAGGTDTQYF. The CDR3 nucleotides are TGTGCCAGCAGTGACGGGGCGGGAGGCACAGATACGCAGTATTTT.

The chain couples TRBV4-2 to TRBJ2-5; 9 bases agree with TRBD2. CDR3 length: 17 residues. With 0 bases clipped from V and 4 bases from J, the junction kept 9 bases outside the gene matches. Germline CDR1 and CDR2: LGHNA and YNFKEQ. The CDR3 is CASSQEAGGPGRETQYF. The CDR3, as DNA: TGTGCCAGCAGCCAAGAGGCGGGAGGGCCCGGGAGAGAGACCCAGTACTTC.